This entry features one T cell receptor (beta chain) sequence. The source of the sample is a study of control samples from healthy donors and cancer patients. Trimming pared 7 bases from V and 4 bases from J, leaving 20 bases between. This CDR3 comprises 16 residues. Per the germline V gene, CDR1 is LNHDA and CDR2 is SQIVND (reference sequence). Assay used: immunoSEQ multiplex PCR; TCRdb lists only in-frame clones, some missing. The sample has around 52,000 clones, around 93% seen once. The source material was PBMCs. The rearrangement joins TRBV19 to TRBJ1-5; tentative D call: TRBD1 (6 bases). This TCR came from a man younger than 45 with colorectal cancer. The CDR3, as DNA: TGTGCCAGTACGAGCAGGGGAAGTCAATTAAATCAGCCCCAGCATTTT. Encoded protein: CASTSRGSQLNQPQHF.